This T cell receptor (beta chain) stems from a study of cytomegalovirus exposure and HLA in healthy donors. Study details: Later analysis reported that the 130 or so validation repertoires shared the platform of the approximately 620 first-cohort repertoires. Points from the study as a whole: In vitro assays verified that three CMV-associated chains recognized CMV antigens specifically. Among TCR beta chains, those listed as cytomegalovirus-associated numbered around 180. Reports showed the classifier diagnosing cytomegalovirus status with high specificity and sensitivity.

As to this clone: Its antigen remains unidentified.

The table came from immunoSEQ multiplex PCR; TCRdb's copy has only in-frame clones and leaves some out. The table has approximately 280,000 clones, approximately 88% seen once. This CDR3 is 13 amino acids long. The germline V and J ends were trimmed by 7 bases and 6 bases, with 15 bases remaining between them. Per germline, CDR1 LGHNT and CDR2 FRNRAP. The receptor was derived from a woman aged 18-29 years in good health and CMV-seronegative. The chain uses TRBV12-5 and TRBJ1-1; D gene unclear. The sequenced material came from PBMCs. The CDR3 here is CASVVIGGAEAFF. Written as DNA, the CDR3 is TGTGCTAGTGTGGTAATTGGCGGGGCTGAAGCTTTCTTT.